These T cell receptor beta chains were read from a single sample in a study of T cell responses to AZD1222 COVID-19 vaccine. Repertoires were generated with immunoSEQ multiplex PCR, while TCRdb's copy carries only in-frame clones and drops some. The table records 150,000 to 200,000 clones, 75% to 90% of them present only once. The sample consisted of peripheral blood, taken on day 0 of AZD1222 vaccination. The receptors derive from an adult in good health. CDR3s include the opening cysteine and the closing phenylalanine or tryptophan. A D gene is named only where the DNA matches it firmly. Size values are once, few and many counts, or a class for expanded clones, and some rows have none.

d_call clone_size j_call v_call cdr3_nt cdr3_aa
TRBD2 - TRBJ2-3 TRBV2 TGTGCCAGCAGGGAGACTAGCGGGGGGTCCGGTACGCAGTATTTT CASRETSGGSGTQYF
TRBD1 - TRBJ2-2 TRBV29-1 TGCAGCGTGTACGAGGACAGGTCGAACACCGGGGAGCTGTTTTTT CSVYEDRSNTGELFF
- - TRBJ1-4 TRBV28 TGTGCCATCCCCTTGGGTCGTGGCAAACCAACTAATGAAAAACTGTTTTTT CAIPLGRGKPTNEKLFF
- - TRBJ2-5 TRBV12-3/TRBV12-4 TGTGCCAGCAGCTCAGACGGGGAGACCCAGTACTTC CASSSDGETQYF
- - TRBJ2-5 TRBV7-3 TGTGCCAGCAGCCCATCTAGGGGGGAGACCCAGTACTTC CASSPSRGETQYF
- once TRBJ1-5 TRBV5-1 TGCGCCAGCAGCTTGGCAGGGAGCCATAGCAATCAGCCCCAGCATTTT CASSLAGSHSNQPQHF
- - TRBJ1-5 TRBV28 TGTGCCACCCAGCGGCTTAGCAATCAGCCCCAGCATTTT CATQRLSNQPQHF
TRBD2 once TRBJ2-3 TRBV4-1 TGCGCCAGCAGCCTGGGACTAGCGGGGATCCTTAGCACAGATACGCAGTATTTT CASSLGLAGILSTDTQYF
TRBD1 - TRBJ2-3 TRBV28 TGTGCCAGCAGTCAAAGACAGGGGGCAAGGAGCACAGATACGCAGTATTTT CASSQRQGARSTDTQYF
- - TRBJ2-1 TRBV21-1 TGTGCCAGCAGCACCCATGGACTAGCCAATGAGCAGTTCTTC CASSTHGLANEQFF
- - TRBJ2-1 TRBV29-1 TGCAGCGGATCTAAGCGGGCAGGGAATGAGCAGTTCTTC CSGSKRAGNEQFF
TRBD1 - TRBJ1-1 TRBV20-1 TGCAGTGCTAGTCCTGACAGGGACACTGAAGCTTTCTTT CSASPDRDTEAFF
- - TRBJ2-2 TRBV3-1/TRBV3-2 TGTGCCAGCAGCCAAGGCCAGGGTTATTTCGGGGAGCTGTTTTTT CASSQGQGYFGELFF
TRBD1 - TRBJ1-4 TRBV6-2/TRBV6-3 TGTGCCAGCAGCCGCGGGACAGCAAATGAAAAACTGTTTTTT CASSRGTANEKLFF
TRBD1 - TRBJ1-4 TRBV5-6 TGTGCCAGCAGCCTTCACCTGGGACAGGTCGGAGAAAAACTGTTTTTT CASSLHLGQVGEKLFF
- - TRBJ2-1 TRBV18 TGTGCCAGCTCACCACGGGCCAGCAATGAGCAGTTCTTC CASSPRASNEQFF
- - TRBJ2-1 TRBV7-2 TGTGCCAGCAGCCTGGTAAGGTACGTCCACAATGAGCAGTTCTTC CASSLVRYVHNEQFF
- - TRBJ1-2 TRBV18 TGTGCCAGCTCGTCGACAGGTGACTATGGCTACACCTTC CASSSTGDYGYTF
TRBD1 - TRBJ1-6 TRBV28 TGTGCCAGCAGCCTAGGACAGGGAGGTTCACCCCTCCACTTT CASSLGQGGSPLHF
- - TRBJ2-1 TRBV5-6 TGTGCCAGCAGCTTTCGGGACGGCAATGAGCAGTTCTTC CASSFRDGNEQFF
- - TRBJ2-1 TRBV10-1 TGCGCCAGCAGTGAGTCTTGGGGCGATGAGCAGTTCTTC CASSESWGDEQFF
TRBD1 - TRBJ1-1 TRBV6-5 TGTGCCAGCAGACCCCGACAGGGTGGGACTGAAGCTTTCTTT CASRPRQGGTEAFF
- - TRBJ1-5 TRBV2 TGTGCCAGCAGTCGGGATAGCAATCAGCCCCAGCATTTT CASSRDSNQPQHF
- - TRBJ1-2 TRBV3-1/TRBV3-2 TGTGCCAGCAGCCATAACTATGGCTACACCTTC CASSHNYGYTF
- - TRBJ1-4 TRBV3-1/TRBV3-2 TGTGCCAGCAGCCAAGAGGGGGCTGGGGAAAAACTGTTTTTT CASSQEGAGEKLFF
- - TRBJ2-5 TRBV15 TGTGCCACCAGCCCTTTCACAGGCACGGCGGTGGAGACCCAGTACTTC CATSPFTGTAVETQYF
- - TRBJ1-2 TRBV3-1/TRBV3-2 TGTGCCAGCAGCCAAGCCTATGGCTACACCTTC CASSQAYGYTF
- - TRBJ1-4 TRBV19 TGTGCCAGTAGTATTTCGAGATCTAATGAAAAACTGTTTTTT CASSISRSNEKLFF
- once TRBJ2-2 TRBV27 TGTGCCAGCAGTTGGGGGAACACCGGGGAGCTGTTTTTT CASSWGNTGELFF
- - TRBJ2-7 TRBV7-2 TGTGCCAGCAGCTTTGGGGGTTCGCTCGAGCAGTACTTC CASSFGGSLEQYF
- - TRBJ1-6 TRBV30 TGTGCCTGGAGTGTACTGGGGGGTGAGAGTTCACCCCTCCACTTT CAWSVLGGESSPLHF
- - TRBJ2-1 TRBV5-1 TGCGCCAGCAGCGTACTAGGCTACAATGAGCAGTTCTTC CASSVLGYNEQFF
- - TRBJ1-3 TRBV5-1 TGCGCCAGCAGCCTGACAGGTGCTGGAAACACCATATATTTT CASSLTGAGNTIYF
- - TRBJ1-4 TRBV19 TGTGCCAGTAGTATCGTCGCGAAAGAGCTGTTTTTT CASSIVAKELFF
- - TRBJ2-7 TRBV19 TGTGCCAGTACTACAGGGGGGGTCGACGAGCAGTACTTC CASTTGGVDEQYF
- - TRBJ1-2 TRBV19 TGTGCCAGTAGTATATCCTACCCCCGCAGGGACTATGGCTACACCTTC CASSISYPRRDYGYTF
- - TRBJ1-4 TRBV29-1 TGCAGCGTCCCGTCTCGGGGGGACGAAAAACTGTTTTTT CSVPSRGDEKLFF
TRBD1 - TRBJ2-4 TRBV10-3 TGTGCCATCAGTGGGTCCTGGACAGGGGCGAACATTCAGTACTTC CAISGSWTGANIQYF
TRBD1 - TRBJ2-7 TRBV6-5 TGTGCCAGCAGCTCGGACAGGGGACGCGAGCAGTACTTC CASSSDRGREQYF
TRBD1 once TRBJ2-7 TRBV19 TGTGCCAGTAGGAACAGGGGCTCCTACGAGCAGTACTTC CASRNRGSYEQYF
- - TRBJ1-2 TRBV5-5 TGTGCCAGCAGCTTGGCTAGCTACTATGGCTACACCTTC CASSLASYYGYTF
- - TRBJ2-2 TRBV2 TGTGCCAGCAGTGAAAGGGGTATCGGGAACGGGGAGCTGTTTTTT CASSERGIGNGELFF
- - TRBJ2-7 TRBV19 TGTGCCGGTAGTCCTCTAGCGACAGTAGGGTACGAGCAGTACTTC CAGSPLATVGYEQYF
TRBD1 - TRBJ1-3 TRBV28 TGTGCCAGCAGTTGGGGACAGCCTATCTCTGGAAACACCATATATTTT CASSWGQPISGNTIYF
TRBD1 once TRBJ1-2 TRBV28 TGTGCCAGCAGTTTTAATTCCCGACAGGGGAACGACTACACCTTC CASSFNSRQGNDYTF
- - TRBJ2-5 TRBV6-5 TGTGCCAGCAGGACAGGCCAAGAGACCCAGTACTTC CASRTGQETQYF
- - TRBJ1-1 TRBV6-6 TGTGCCAGCAGTTTGAACAGGTACCGGGCTGAAGCTTTCTTT CASSLNRYRAEAFF
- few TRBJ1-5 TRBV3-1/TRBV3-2 TGTGCCAGCAGCCAAGAAGGCAATCAGCCCCAGCATTTT CASSQEGNQPQHF
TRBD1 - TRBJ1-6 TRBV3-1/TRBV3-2 TGTGCCAGCAGCCAAGATTGGGGGACAGGGGGCCGATCCTATAATTCACCCCTCCACTTT CASSQDWGTGGRSYNSPLHF
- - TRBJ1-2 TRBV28 TGTGCCAGCAGTCTCGTTGGGGACTATGGCTACACCTTC CASSLVGDYGYTF
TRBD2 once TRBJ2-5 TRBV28 TGTGCCAGCAGTTCTCTAGCGGGGGCCGCGGAGACCCAGTACTTC CASSSLAGAAETQYF
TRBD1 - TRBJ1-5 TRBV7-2 TGTGCCAGCAGCTTAGGGGACAGTGCGTGGCAGCCCCAGCATTTT CASSLGDSAWQPQHF
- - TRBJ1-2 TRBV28 TGTGCCAGCACCAGTGAACCAGCTAACTATGGCTACACCTTC CASTSEPANYGYTF
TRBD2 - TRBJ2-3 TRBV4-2 TGTGCCAGCAGCCAAGACAGTACCAGCGGGGGGGCCGCGGATACGCAGTATTTT CASSQDSTSGGAADTQYF
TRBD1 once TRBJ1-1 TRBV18 TGTGCCAGCTCACTGGACAGGGAGAGGTCGGCTTTCTTT CASSLDRERSAFF
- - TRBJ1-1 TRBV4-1 TGCGCCAGCAGCCGGGGGCCGGACAACACTGAAGCTTTCTTT CASSRGPDNTEAFF
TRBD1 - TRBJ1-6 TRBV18 TGTGCCAGCTCACGAACTACCGGGACAGGGGATTGGTCACCCCTCCACTTT CASSRTTGTGDWSPLHF
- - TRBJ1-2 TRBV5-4 TGTGCCAGCAGCGGGGGGGGGTCGTCCCTCTATGGCTACACCTTC CASSGGGSSLYGYTF